Below are 3 T cell receptor beta chains sequenced from a single sample in a study of neurological immune-mediated disorders. MiXCR, applied by TCRdb to the 5' RACE reads, yields one record per CDR3 protein. The sample has about 42,000 distinct CDR3 sequences, roughly a fifth seen once; the top ten hold almost 4.5%. Time point reported: technical triplicate 3. Sequencing was done on a sample of PBMCs. These receptors all stem from a man in his 60s with HTLV-1-associated myelopathy (HAM/TSP).

The sample holds many counts of this clonotype. The chain links TRBV7-2 to TRBJ2-7, with unresolved D. Germline CDR1 reads SGHTA; CDR2 reads FQGNSA. Trimming cost V 1 base and J 7 bases, with 8 bases left between them. This CDR3 region has 12 residues. The CDR3 bases are TGTGCCAGCAGCTTAGGCGTATTAGAGCAGTACTTC. Encoded protein: CASSLGVLEQYF.

This clonotype was observed at least ten times. The CDR3 bases are TGCGCCAGCAGCCAGGGAAGTTCGAACGAAAAACTGTTTTTT. This sequence encodes CASSQGSSNEKLFF. The chain combines TRBV5-1 with TRBJ1-4, with D tentatively TRBD1 (5 bases). CDR1 is SGHRS and CDR2 is YFSETQ in the germline V gene. There are 14 residues in the CDR3. V gave up 4 bases and J gave up 8 bases, with 15 bases separating them.

The chain links TRBV20-1 to TRBJ1-5, with TRBD1 matching 10 bases. With 6 bases clipped from V and 6 bases from J, the junction kept 5 bases outside the gene matches. CDR1 is DFQATT, CDR2 SNEGSKA, per germline (reference sequence). The length of the CDR3 is 13 residues. The CDR3 loop is CSAPGQGFQPQHF. In DNA, the CDR3 is TGCAGTGCCCCGGGACAGGGGTTTCAGCCCCAGCATTTT.